This TCR beta chain is drawn from a study of memory CD4+ T cells and cytomegalovirus serostatus. Looking at the study overall: This sample comes from healthy Belgian adults, fewer than 10 CMV seropositive, approximately 25 seronegative.

Generated by immunoSEQ multiplex PCR, the TCRdb table keeps only in-frame clones and is missing some. The sample lists around 25,000 clones; 76% were seen once. Details on this clone: Antigen: not known.

The CDR3 loop spans 16 amino acids. Germline V gives CDR1 SGDLS, CDR2 YYNGEE. The trim removed 4 bases at V and 7 bases at J, leaving 9 bases unmatched. The sort gate was single viable CD3+CD4+CD8-CD45RO+ cells for memory CD4+ T cells. Total CD4+ T cells were enriched by CD4 positive selection. Findings and caveats of the study: Repertoires predicted CMV serostatus with median bootstrapped AUC of about 0.95. Each of 65 to 70 CMV-associated TCRbeta sequences occurred in one to five individuals.

V gene TRBV9 combines with J gene TRBJ2-5, with 14 bases identical to TRBD2. This receptor was identified in an adult in good health and CMV-seronegative. Sample: memory CD4+ T cells from blood. CDR3 amino acids: CASSPGLAGASGTQYF. The CDR3 coding sequence is TGTGCCAGCAGCCCGGGACTAGCGGGGGCCTCAGGGACCCAGTACTTC.